This T cell receptor (beta chain) was captured in a study of control samples from healthy donors and cancer patients. The repertoire was sequenced with immunoSEQ multiplex PCR; TCRdb's copy has only in-frame clones and lacks some. The data contain about 150,000 clones, approximately 94% of them singletons. This clone was counted once. CDR1 SGHTA and CDR2 FQGTGA come from the germline V gene. The CDR3 loop spans 17 amino acids. Trimming took 2 bases from V and 9 from J, leaving 20 bases between them. The material sequenced was blood. The gene calls are TRBV7-3 and TRBJ1-6; D not certain. The clonotype originates from a man aged 18-30 years in good health. CDR3 region: CASSLHPTTTSGSPLHF. The CDR3 DNA is TGTGCCAGCAGCTTACACCCTACCACCACTTCAGGTTCACCCCTCCACTTT.